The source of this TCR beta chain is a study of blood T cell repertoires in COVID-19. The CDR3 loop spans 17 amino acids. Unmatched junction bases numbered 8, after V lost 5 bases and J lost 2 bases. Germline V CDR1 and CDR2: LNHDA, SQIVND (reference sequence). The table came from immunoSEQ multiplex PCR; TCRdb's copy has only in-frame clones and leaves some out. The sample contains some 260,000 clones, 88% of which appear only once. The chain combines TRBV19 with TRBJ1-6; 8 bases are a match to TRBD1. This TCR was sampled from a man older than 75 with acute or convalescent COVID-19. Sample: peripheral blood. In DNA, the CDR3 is TGTGCCAGTAGTCTCACGACAGGGGCAACCTATAATTCACCCCTCCACTTT. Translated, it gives CASSLTTGATYNSPLHF.